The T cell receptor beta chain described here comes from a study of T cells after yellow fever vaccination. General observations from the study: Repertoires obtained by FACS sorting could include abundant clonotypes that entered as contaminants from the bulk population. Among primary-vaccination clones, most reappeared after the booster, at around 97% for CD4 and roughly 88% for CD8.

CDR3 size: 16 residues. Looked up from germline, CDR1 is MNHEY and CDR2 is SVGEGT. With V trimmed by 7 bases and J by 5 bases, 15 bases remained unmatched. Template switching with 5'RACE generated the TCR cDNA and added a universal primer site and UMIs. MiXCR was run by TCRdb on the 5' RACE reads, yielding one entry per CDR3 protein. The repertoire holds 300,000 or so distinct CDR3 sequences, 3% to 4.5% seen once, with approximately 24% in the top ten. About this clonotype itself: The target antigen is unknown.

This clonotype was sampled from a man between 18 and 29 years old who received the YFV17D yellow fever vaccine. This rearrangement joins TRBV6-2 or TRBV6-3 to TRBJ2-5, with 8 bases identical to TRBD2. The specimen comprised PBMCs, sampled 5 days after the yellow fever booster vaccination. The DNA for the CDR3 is TGTGCCAGCACCCCCGGGGGGGGCCTCCTCTCGGAGACCCAGTACTTC. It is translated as CASTPGGGLLSETQYF.